Below, one T cell receptor beta chain is given with its context. This entry belongs to a study of blood T cell repertoires in COVID-19. Study summary: Whether acute or convalescent, the COVID-19 samples came from the United States, Italy and Spain. The analysed material was cDNA or gDNA that came from T cells, B-cell-depleted T cells, or PBMCs.

This CDR3 region has 14 residues. Trimming took off 1 base at V and 8 bases at J, with 11 bases between the two ends. Germline CDR1 reads MNHNS; CDR2 reads SASEGT. In the authors' methods: Reference gene primer amplification yielded estimated nucleated cell counts. The method was immunoSEQ multiplex PCR; TCRdb's version includes in-frame clones alone and lacks a portion of them. The V and J calls and clone size were taken over from that table, and D and trimming were inferred from the DNA. The sample has 100,000 to 150,000 clones, approximately 91% seen once. Specimen: peripheral blood. The TCR originated in an elderly woman with acute or convalescent COVID-19. The chain recombines TRBV6-1 with TRBJ1-4; D is uncertain. The CDR3 DNA reads TGTGCCAGCAGTGAAGGACGGAGGGAAGAAAAACTGTTTTTT. Translated: CASSEGRREEKLFF.